This TCR beta chain was captured by sequencing in a study of cytomegalovirus exposure and HLA in healthy donors. Trimming removed 0 bases at V and 2 bases at J, with 12 bases between. CDR1 is SGHRS, CDR2 YFSETQ, per germline. There are 16 residues in the CDR3. In the case of this clone: Its antigen is as yet unknown.

Donors likely had unrecorded immune exposures despite being nominally healthy when sampled. Study conclusions and caveats: A later analysis reported that several of the most significant clusters appeared to be linked to common viral pathogens, among them Epstein-Barr virus. Later on, an analysis tied roughly 17,000 TCR beta sequences to HLA alleles at 0.05 false discovery rate.

The study ran its PCR with 60 Vbeta and 13 Jbeta primers. The assay was immunoSEQ multiplex PCR, and TCRdb's table has in-frame clones only and misses some. The data contain 150,000 to 200,000 clones, roughly 80% of them singletons. Sequencing was carried out using PBMCs. The chain couples TRBV5-1 to TRBJ2-4; D might be TRBD1 (5 bases). This receptor was taken from a man aged 45-65 years in good health and CMV-seropositive. CDR3 sequence: CASSLVPGSTKNIQYF. The CDR3 region has the DNA TGCGCCAGCAGCTTGGTTCCAGGGTCGACCAAAAACATTCAGTACTTC.